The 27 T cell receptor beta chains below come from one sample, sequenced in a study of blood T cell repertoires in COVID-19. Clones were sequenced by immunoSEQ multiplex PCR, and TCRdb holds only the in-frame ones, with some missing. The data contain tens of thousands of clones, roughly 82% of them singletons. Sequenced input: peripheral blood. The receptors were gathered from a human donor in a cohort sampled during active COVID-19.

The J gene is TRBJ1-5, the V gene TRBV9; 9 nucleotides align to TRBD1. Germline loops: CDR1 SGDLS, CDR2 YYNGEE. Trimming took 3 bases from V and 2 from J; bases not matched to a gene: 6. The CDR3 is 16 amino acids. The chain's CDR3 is CASSADRGGGNQPQHF. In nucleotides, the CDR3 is TGTGCCAGCAGCGCGGACAGGGGAGGCGGCAATCAGCCCCAGCATTTT.

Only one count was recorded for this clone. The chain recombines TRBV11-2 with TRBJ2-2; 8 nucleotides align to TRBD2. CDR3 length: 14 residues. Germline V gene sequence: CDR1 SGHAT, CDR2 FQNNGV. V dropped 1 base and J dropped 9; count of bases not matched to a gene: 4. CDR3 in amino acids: CASSLVAGNWELFF. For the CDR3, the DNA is TGTGCCAGCAGCTTAGTAGCGGGGAACTGGGAGCTGTTTTTT. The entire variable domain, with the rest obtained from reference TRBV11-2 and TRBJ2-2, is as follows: EAGVAQSPRYKIIEKRQSVAFWCNPISGHATLYWYQQILGQGPKLLIQFQNNGVVDDSQLPKDRFSAERLKGVDSTLKIQPAKLEDSAVYLCASSLVAGNWELFFGEGSRLTVL.

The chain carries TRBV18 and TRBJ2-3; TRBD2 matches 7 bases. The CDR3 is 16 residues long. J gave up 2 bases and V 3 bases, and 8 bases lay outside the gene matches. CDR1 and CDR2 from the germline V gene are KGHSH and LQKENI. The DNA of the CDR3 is TGTGCCAGCTCACCTTTTTTAGCGGGTCCCACAGATACGCAGTATTTT. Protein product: CASSPFLAGPTDTQYF.

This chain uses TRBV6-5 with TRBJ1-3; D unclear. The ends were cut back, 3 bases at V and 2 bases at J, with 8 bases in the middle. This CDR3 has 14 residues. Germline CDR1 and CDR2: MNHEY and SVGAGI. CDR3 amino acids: CASSYDRAGNTIYF. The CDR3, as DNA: TGTGCCAGCAGTTATGATCGGGCTGGAAACACCATATATTTT.

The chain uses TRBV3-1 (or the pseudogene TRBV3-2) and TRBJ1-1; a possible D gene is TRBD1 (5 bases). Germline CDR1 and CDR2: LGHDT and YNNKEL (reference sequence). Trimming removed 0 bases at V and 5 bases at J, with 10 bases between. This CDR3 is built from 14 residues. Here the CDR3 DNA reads TGTGCCAGCAGCCAAGATCCGGGGGTGACTGAAGCTTTCTTT. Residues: CASSQDPGVTEAFF.

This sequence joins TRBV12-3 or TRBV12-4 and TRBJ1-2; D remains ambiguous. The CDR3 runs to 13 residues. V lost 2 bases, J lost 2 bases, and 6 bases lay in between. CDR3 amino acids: CASSLSGNYGYTF. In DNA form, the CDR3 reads TGTGCCAGCAGTTTAAGTGGCAACTATGGCTACACCTTC.

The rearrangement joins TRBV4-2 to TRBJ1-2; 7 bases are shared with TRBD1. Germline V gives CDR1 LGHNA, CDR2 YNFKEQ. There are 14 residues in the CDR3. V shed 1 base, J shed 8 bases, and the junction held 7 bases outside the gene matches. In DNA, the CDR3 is TGTGCCAGCAGCCAAGGGTCAGGGGGGAGAGGCTACACCTTC. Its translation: CASSQGSGGRGYTF.

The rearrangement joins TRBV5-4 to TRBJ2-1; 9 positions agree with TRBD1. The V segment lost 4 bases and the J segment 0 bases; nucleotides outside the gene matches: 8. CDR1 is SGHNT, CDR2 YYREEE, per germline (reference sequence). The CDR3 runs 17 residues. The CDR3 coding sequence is TGTGCCAGCAGCCCATCCGGGACAGGGAGCTCCTACAATGAGCAGTTCTTC. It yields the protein CASSPSGTGSSYNEQFF.

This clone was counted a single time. The CDR3 DNA is TGTGCCAGCAGCTCCTATCGGGGGGCGGATACGCAGTATTTT. Its translation is CASSSYRGADTQYF. The rearrangement uses TRBV7-2 and TRBJ2-3; D is perhaps TRBD2 (7 bases). Deletions cut 4 bases from V and 6 bases from J, with 14 bases between. This CDR3 region has 14 residues. From germline, CDR1 is SGHTA and CDR2 FQGNSA.

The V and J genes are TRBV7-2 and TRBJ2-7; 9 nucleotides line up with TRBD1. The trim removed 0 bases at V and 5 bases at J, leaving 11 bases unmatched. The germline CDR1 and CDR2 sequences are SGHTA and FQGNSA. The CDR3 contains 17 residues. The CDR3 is CASSLAEKGQGSNEQYF. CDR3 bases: TGTGCCAGCAGCTTAGCGGAAAAAGGACAGGGGAGCAACGAGCAGTACTTC.

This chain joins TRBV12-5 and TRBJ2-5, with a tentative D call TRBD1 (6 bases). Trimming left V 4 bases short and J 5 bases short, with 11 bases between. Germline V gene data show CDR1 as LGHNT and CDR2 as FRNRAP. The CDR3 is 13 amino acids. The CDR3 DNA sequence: TGTGCTAGTGGTTGGGGGCTTCGGGAGACCCAGTACTTC. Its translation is CASGWGLRETQYF.

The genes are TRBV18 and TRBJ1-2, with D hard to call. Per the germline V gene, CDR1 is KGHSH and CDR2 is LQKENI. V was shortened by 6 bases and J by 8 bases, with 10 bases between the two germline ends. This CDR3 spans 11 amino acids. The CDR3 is CASSRVEGYTF. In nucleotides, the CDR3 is TGTGCCAGCTCCCGGGTGGAGGGCTACACCTTC.

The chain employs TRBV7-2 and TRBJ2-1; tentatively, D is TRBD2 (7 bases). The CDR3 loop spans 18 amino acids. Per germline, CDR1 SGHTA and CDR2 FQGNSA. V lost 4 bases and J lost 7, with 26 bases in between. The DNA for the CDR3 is TGTGCCAGCAGCTCCCGGGTGGGGGGGCTTTGGGTAACAAATGAGCAGTTCTTC. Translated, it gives CASSSRVGGLWVTNEQFF.

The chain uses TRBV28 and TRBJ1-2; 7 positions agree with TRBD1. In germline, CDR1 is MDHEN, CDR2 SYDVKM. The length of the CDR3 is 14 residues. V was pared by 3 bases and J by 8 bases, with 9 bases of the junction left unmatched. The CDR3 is CASSFGTRGLGYTF. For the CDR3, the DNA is TGTGCCAGCAGTTTTGGGACAAGGGGGCTGGGCTACACCTTC.

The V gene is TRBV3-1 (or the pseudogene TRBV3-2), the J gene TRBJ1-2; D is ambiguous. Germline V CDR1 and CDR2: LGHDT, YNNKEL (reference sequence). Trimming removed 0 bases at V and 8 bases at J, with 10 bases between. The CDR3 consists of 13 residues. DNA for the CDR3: TGTGCCAGCAGCCAAGAACGTCCAGCGGGCTACACCTTC. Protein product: CASSQERPAGYTF.

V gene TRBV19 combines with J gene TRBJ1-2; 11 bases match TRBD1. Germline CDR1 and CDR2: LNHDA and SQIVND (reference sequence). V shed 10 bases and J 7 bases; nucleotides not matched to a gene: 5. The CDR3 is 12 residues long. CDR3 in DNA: TGTGCCACCGGACAGGGGGCGAGTGGCTACACCTTC. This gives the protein CATGQGASGYTF.

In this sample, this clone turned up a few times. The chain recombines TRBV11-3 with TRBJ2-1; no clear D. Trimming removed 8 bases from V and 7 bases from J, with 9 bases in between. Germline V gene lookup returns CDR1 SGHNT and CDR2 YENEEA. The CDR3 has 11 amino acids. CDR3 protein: CASFFRNEQFF. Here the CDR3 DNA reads TGTGCCAGCTTCTTCAGGAATGAGCAGTTCTTC. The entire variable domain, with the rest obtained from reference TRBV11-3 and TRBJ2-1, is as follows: EAGVVQSPRYKIIEKKQPVAFWCNPISGHNTLYWYLQNLGQGPELLIRYENEEAVDDSQLPKDRFSAERLKGVDSTLKIQPAELGDSAVYLCASFFRNEQFFGPGTRLTVL.

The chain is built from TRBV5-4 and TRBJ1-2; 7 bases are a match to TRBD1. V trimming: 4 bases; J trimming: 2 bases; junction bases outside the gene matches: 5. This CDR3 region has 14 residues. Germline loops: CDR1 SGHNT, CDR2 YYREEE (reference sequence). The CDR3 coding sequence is TGTGCCAGCAGCCCGGGACAGCAGAACTATGGCTACACCTTC. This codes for CASSPGQQNYGYTF. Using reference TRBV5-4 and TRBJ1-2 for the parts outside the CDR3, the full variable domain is ETGVTQSPTHLIKTRGQQVTLRCSSQSGHNTVSWYQQALGQGPQFIFQYYREEENGRGNFPPRFSGLQFPNYSSELNVNALELDDSALYLCASSPGQQNYGYTFGSGTRLTVV.

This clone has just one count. The CDR3 spells CASSLAGNYGYTF. The DNA of the CDR3 is TGTGCCAGCAGTTTAGCAGGGAACTATGGCTACACCTTC. The genes are TRBV28 and TRBJ1-2; perhaps TRBD1 as D (5 bases). V lost 2 bases and J lost 2, with 6 bases in between. This CDR3 has 13 residues. From germline, CDR1 is MDHEN and CDR2 SYDVKM.

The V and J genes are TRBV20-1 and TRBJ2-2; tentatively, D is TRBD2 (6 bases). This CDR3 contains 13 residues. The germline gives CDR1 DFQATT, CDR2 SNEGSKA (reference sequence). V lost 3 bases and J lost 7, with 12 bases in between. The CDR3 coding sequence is TGCAGTGCTAGTACGACGGGGGACGGGGAGCTGTTTTTT. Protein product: CSASTTGDGELFF.

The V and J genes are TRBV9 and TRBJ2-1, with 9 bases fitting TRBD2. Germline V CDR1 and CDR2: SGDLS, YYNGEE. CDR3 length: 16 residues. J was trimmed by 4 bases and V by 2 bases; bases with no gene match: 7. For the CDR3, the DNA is TGTGCCAGCAGCGTCTCTAGCGGGGTACAATACAATGAGCAGTTCTTC. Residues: CASSVSSGVQYNEQFF.

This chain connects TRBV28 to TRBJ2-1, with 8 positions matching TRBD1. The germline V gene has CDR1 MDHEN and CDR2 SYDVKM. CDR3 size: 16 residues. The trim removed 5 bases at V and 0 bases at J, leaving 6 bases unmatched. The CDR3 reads CASSLRTGSSYNEQFF. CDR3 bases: TGTGCCAGCAGTCTTAGGACAGGGAGCTCCTACAATGAGCAGTTCTTC.

CDR3 sequence (DNA): TGTGCCAGCAAACTAGCGGACAATGAGCAGTTCTTC. Protein sequence: CASKLADNEQFF. The genes are TRBV7-9 and TRBJ2-1, with 8 nucleotides matching TRBD2. V gave up 7 bases and J gave up 5 bases; unmatched junction bases: 1. The germline V gene encodes CDR1 SEHNR and CDR2 FQNEAQ (reference sequence). The CDR3 is 12 amino acids.

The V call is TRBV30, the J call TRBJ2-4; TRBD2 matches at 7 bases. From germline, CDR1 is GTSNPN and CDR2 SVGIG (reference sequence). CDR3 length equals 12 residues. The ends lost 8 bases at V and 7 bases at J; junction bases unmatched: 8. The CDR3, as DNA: TGTGCCGGAGGATGGGGAGGGAACATTCAGTACTTC. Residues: CAGGWGGNIQYF.

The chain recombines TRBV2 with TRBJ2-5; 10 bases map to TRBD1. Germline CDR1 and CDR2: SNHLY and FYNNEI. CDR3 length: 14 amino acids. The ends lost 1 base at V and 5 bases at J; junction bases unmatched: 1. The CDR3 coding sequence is TGTGCCAGCAGTGAAGAGGGACAGGGGGAGACCCAGTACTTC. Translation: CASSEEGQGETQYF.

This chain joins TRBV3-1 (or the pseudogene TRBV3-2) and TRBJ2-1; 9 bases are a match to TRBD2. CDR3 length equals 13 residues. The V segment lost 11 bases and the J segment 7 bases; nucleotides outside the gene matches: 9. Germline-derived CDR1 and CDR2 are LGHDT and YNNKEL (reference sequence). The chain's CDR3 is CAATSGLWNEQFF. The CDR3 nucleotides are TGTGCCGCCACTAGCGGGCTTTGGAATGAGCAGTTCTTC.

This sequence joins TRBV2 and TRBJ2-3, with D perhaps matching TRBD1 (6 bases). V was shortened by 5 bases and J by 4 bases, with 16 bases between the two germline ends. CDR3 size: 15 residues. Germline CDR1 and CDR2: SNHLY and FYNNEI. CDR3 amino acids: CASSTSQGTADTQYF. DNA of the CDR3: TGTGCCAGCAGTACCTCACAGGGTACGGCAGATACGCAGTATTTT.